The present T cell receptor beta chain was sequenced within a study of OX40 agonist ivuxolimab in advanced cancers. Study-level background: Patients were treated with intravenous ivuxolimab, dosed at 0.01 to 10 mg/kg and infused every 2 weeks.

Clones were sequenced by immunoSEQ multiplex PCR, and TCRdb holds only the in-frame ones, with some missing. The sample yields over 85,000 clones, 87% seen once. People who had autoimmune disease history or systemic immunosuppression were excluded. This receptor was taken from an adult with an advanced solid tumor such as melanoma, head and neck, liver or kidney cancer. Sequenced here: CD4+ or CD8+ T cells sorted from blood, sampled in a trial of the OX40 agonist ivuxolimab.

The CDR3 here is CSVRTVNEKLFF. In DNA, the CDR3 is TGCAGCGTTCGGACCGTTAATGAAAAACTGTTTTTT. The V gene is TRBV29-1, the J gene TRBJ1-4; D is unclear. The CDR3 contains 12 residues. Germline V gene lookup returns CDR1 SQVTM and CDR2 ANQGSEA. V lost 5 bases, J lost 4 bases, and 8 bases lay in between.